Presented here are 16 T cell receptor beta chains from one specimen sequenced in a study of blood T cells in healthy people across ages. A second PCR, run for about 6 to 11 cycles, used a sample-barcoded 5' primer plus a J-beta primer mix. TCRdb redid the calling of the 5' RACE reads with MiXCR, one entry per CDR3 protein. This table holds some 1.5 million distinct CDR3 sequences, about 28% found once. Sequencing was performed on blood. Receptors originate from a woman aged 25 to 45 in good health.

This clonotype was observed many times. The chain has TRBV9 and TRBJ2-3; 13 positions match TRBD2. The CDR3 has 15 amino acids. Germline V gene lookup returns CDR1 SGDLS and CDR2 YYNGEE. V shed 7 bases, J shed 2 bases, and the junction held 4 bases outside the gene matches. The CDR3 is CASGGLAGTTDTQYF. CDR3 coding DNA: TGTGCCAGCGGGGGACTAGCGGGAACCACAGATACGCAGTATTTT.

The J gene is TRBJ2-7, the V gene TRBV7-9, with unresolved D. The V and J ends lost 1 base and 0 bases respectively, with 10 bases between them. The CDR3 is 15 residues long. Germline CDR1 is SEHNR and CDR2 is FQNEAQ (reference sequence). CDR3: CASSLGFLDSYEQYF. The CDR3 DNA reads TGTGCCAGCAGCTTAGGTTTCCTCGACTCCTACGAGCAGTACTTC.

The chain couples TRBV5-8 to TRBJ1-4; TRBD1 matches 7 bases. V shed 4 bases and J 2 bases; nucleotides not matched to a gene: 5. The CDR3 loop spans 15 amino acids. Germline V CDR1 and CDR2: SGHTS, YDEGEE. In DNA, the CDR3 is TGTGCCAGCAGCCCAGGACAGGCGACTAATGAAAAACTGTTTTTT. This encodes CASSPGQATNEKLFF.

The chain carries TRBV5-1 and TRBJ2-1; 7 bases agree with TRBD1. This CDR3 is built from 14 residues. Per germline, CDR1 SGHRS and CDR2 YFSETQ. The junction had 5 bases not matched to a gene; V was cut back by 2 bases and J by 6 bases. The chain's CDR3 is CASSLQGLPNEQFF. The CDR3 nucleotides read TGCGCCAGCAGCTTACAGGGGTTGCCCAATGAGCAGTTCTTC.

The chain has TRBV7-6 and TRBJ2-3; no definite D call. Germline values: CDR1 SGHVS, CDR2 FNYEAQ. The CDR3 runs to 16 residues. Trimming pared 0 bases from V and 7 bases from J, leaving 17 bases between. The CDR3 sequence: CASSLAEYNIGNTQYF. CDR3 nucleotide sequence: TGTGCCAGCAGCTTAGCAGAGTACAACATAGGGAATACGCAGTATTTT. The full variable domain, rest sourced from reference TRBV7-6 and TRBJ2-3, is GAGVSQSPRYKVTKRGQDVALRCDPISGHVSLYWYRQALGQGPEFLTYFNYEAQQDKSGLPNDRFSAERPEGSISTLTIQRTEQRDSAMYRCASSLAEYNIGNTQYFGPGTRLTVL.

The gene calls are TRBV6-5 and TRBJ2-1; 12 positions agree with TRBD2. The CDR3 contains 14 residues. The ends lost 6 bases at V and 13 bases at J; junction bases unmatched: 10. Germline V gene data show CDR1 as MNHEY and CDR2 as SVGAGI. The CDR3 here is CASRTSGGRETQFF. CDR3 DNA sequence: TGTGCCAGCAGGACTAGCGGGGGTCGGGAGACCCAGTTCTTC.

The chain couples TRBV20-1 to TRBJ2-7; no firm D call. The V end was cut by 3 bases, the J end by 3 bases, with 9 bases between. This CDR3 spans 12 amino acids. Germline V lookup: CDR1 DFQATT, CDR2 SNEGSKA (reference sequence). The CDR3 spells CSASGEVYEQYF. The CDR3 region has the DNA TGCAGTGCTAGCGGAGAAGTCTACGAGCAGTACTTC.

The gene calls are TRBV7-2 and TRBJ2-7, with 13 positions matching TRBD2. Germline V gene sequence: CDR1 SGHTA, CDR2 FQGNSA. This CDR3 is 16 amino acids long. Trimming removed 5 bases from V and 2 bases from J; junction bases left unmatched: 6. This chain's CDR3 is CASSRVTSGRAYEQYF. The CDR3 nucleotides are TGTGCCAGCAGCCGAGTCACTAGCGGGAGGGCCTACGAGCAGTACTTC.

This clonotype was detected only a few times. The chain employs TRBV24-1 and TRBJ2-3; D may match TRBD1 or TRBD2 (5 bases each). The CDR3 is 12 residues long. Germline V gene lookup returns CDR1 KGHDR and CDR2 SFDVKD. V was pared by 12 bases and J by 2 bases, with 11 bases between. In DNA, the CDR3 is TGTGCCCCCCGGGGACCCACAGATACGCAGTATTTT. Protein sequence: CAPRGPTDTQYF.

This clonotype has a count of ten or more. The chain joins TRBV9 to TRBJ1-2; the D gene is possibly TRBD1 (5 bases). V lost 1 base and J 4 bases, leaving 5 bases between the germline ends. The CDR3 is made up of 12 amino acids. Germline V gives CDR1 SGDLS, CDR2 YYNGEE. The DNA for the CDR3 is TGTGCCAGCAGCGTACAGGGCTATGGCTACACCTTC. Protein: CASSVQGYGYTF. The complete variable domain, with remaining parts taken from reference TRBV9 and TRBJ1-2, reads DSGVTQTPKHLITATGQRVTLRCSPRSGDLSVYWYQQSLDQGLQFLIQYYNGEERAKGNILERFSAQQFPDLHSELNLSSLELGDSALYFCASSVQGYGYTFGSGTRLTVV.

This chain connects TRBV27 to TRBJ2-4; weak D call: TRBD1 (6 bases). Germline V gene sequence: CDR1 MNHEY, CDR2 SMNVEV (reference sequence). The V end was cut by 6 bases, the J end by 2 bases, with 14 bases between. This CDR3 spans 15 amino acids. In nucleotides, the CDR3 is TGTGCCAGCAGACCCTCAGGGGATACCAAAAACATTCAGTACTTC. The encoded protein is CASRPSGDTKNIQYF.

This clonotype has more than one count but fewer than ten. This chain links TRBV20-1 with TRBJ2-1; 7 nucleotides match TRBD2. Germline CDR1 and CDR2: DFQATT and SNEGSKA (reference sequence). V shed 0 bases, J shed 6 bases, and the junction held 5 bases outside the gene matches. This CDR3 has 14 amino acids. The CDR3: CSARDGAGVNEQFF. CDR3 bases: TGCAGTGCTAGAGATGGGGCGGGAGTCAATGAGCAGTTCTTC.

The sample holds a few counts of this clonotype. V and J are TRBV7-2 and TRBJ1-6, with a possible D match to TRBD1 (6 bases). There are 15 residues in the CDR3. CDR1 is SGHTA and CDR2 is FQGNSA in the germline V gene. V was clipped by 5 bases and J by 5 bases, with 13 bases between them. DNA of the CDR3: TGTGCCAGCAGCGGACCCAGACAGGATAATTCACCCCTCCACTTT. Translated, it gives CASSGPRQDNSPLHF.

This clonotype showed up just a few times. The chain is built from TRBV4-2 and TRBJ2-7; 10 bases align to TRBD2. Germline V gene lookup returns CDR1 LGHNA and CDR2 YNFKEQ. The CDR3 is 18 amino acids. The junction had 12 bases not matched to a gene; V was cut back by 0 bases and J by 4 bases. The CDR3 reads CASSQDLGSGGRKYEQYF. In nucleotides, the CDR3 is TGTGCCAGCAGCCAAGATCTGGGTAGCGGGGGGAGAAAATACGAGCAGTACTTC.

This clonotype appeared a few times. The J gene is TRBJ1-1, the V gene TRBV4-3; the match to TRBD1 covers 7 bases. Germline trimming cut 3 bases from V and 1 base from J; bases unmatched to any gene: 8. Germline CDR1 reads LGHNA; CDR2 reads YSLEER. The CDR3 runs to 16 residues. The CDR3 bases are TGCGCCAGCAGCCAGGTACCGGGACAGCCGAACACTGAAGCTTTCTTT. Translating gives CASSQVPGQPNTEAFF.

For this clonotype: One junction end does not reproduce the germline sequence, and a read error may be involved. The chain uses TRBV18 and TRBJ1-1; D unresolved. This CDR3 region has 14 residues. CDR1 and CDR2 (germline): KGHSH, LQKENI. CDR3 bases: TGTGCCAGCCCACCACAAAAGCTGAACACTGAAGCTTTCTTT. This translates into CASPPQKLNTEAFF.